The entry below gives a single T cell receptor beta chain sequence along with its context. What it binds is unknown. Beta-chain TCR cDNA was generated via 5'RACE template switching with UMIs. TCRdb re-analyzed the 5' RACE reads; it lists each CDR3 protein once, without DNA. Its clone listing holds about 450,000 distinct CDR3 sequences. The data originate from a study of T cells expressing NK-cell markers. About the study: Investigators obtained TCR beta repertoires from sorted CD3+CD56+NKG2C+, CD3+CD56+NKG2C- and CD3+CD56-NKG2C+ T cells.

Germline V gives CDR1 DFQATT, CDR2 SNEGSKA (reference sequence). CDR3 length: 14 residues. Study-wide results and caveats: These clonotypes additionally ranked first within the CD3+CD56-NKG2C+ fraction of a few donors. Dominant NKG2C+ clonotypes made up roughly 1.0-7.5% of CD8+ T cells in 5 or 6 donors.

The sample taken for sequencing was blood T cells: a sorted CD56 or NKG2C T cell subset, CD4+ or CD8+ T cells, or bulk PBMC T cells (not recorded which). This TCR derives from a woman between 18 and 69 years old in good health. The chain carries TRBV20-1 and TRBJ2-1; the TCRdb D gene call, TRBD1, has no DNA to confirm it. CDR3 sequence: CSARVRDGYNEQFF.